Listed below are T cell receptor beta chains from one sample, sequenced in a study of blood T cell repertoires in COVID-19. Generated by immunoSEQ multiplex PCR, the TCRdb table keeps only in-frame clones and is missing some. The sample consists of some 170,000 clones, around 76% of them appearing once. Sequencing used peripheral blood. These receptors all come from a woman in her 70s with acute or convalescent COVID-19. CDR3s include the opening cysteine and the closing phenylalanine or tryptophan. A D gene is named only where the DNA matches it firmly. Expanded clones get a size class; other rows say once, few or many, or leave the size out.

V: TRBV7-2
size: few
J: TRBJ1-1
D: -
CDR3: CASSLRANTEAFF
DNA: TGTGCCAGCAGCTTAAGAGCCAACACTGAAGCTTTCTTT

V: TRBV5-1
size: -
J: TRBJ1-1
D: -
CDR3: CASSPNPTGNTEAFF
DNA: TGCGCCAGCAGCCCCAATCCCACAGGGAACACTGAAGCTTTCTTT

V: TRBV5-1
size: -
J: TRBJ2-7
D: -
CDR3: CASSLGAGNTYEQYF
DNA: TGCGCCAGCAGCTTGGGAGCAGGTAATACCTACGAGCAGTACTTC

V: TRBV7-7
size: few
J: TRBJ2-2
D: TRBD1
CDR3: CASSRQGQNTGELFF
DNA: TGTGCTAGCAGCCGACAGGGGCAGAACACCGGGGAGCTGTTTTTT

V: TRBV29-1
size: -
J: TRBJ2-7
D: -
CDR3: CSVGPTSNEQYF
DNA: TGCAGCGTTGGCCCAACTAGCAACGAGCAGTACTTC

V: TRBV6-1
size: -
J: TRBJ1-5
D: -
CDR3: CASSESQRLSNQPQHF
DNA: TGTGCCAGCAGTGAATCCCAAAGACTTTCAAATCAGCCCCAGCATTTT

V: TRBV7-9
size: once
J: TRBJ1-2
D: TRBD1
CDR3: CASSPSQGAWYGYTF
DNA: TGTGCCAGCAGCCCCAGCCAGGGGGCATGGTATGGCTACACCTTC

V: TRBV18
size: -
J: TRBJ2-1
D: TRBD2
CDR3: CASSPGPLAGAYEQFF
DNA: TGTGCCAGCTCACCAGGCCCACTAGCGGGAGCATATGAGCAGTTCTTC

V: TRBV29-1
size: -
J: TRBJ2-1
D: TRBD1
CDR3: CSVTGQGVRNEQFF
DNA: TGCAGCGTTACGGGACAGGGGGTGAGGAATGAGCAGTTCTTC

V: TRBV27
size: -
J: TRBJ1-6
D: TRBD1
CDR3: CASKTGGFNSPLHF
DNA: TGTGCCAGCAAGACAGGGGGCTTCAATTCACCCCTCCACTTT

V: TRBV9
size: -
J: TRBJ2-7
D: TRBD1
CDR3: CASSAPTGKGYEQYF
DNA: TGTGCCAGCAGCGCCCCGACAGGGAAAGGCTACGAGCAGTACTTC

V: TRBV29-1
size: -
J: TRBJ1-2
D: TRBD1
CDR3: CSVDGTVYGYTF
DNA: TGCAGCGTTGACGGGACAGTCTATGGCTACACCTTC

V: TRBV30
size: -
J: TRBJ2-1
D: TRBD2
CDR3: CAWRGTSGPRDEQFF
DNA: TGTGCCTGGAGGGGGACTAGCGGACCGCGGGATGAGCAGTTCTTC

V: TRBV7-9
size: -
J: TRBJ2-5
D: TRBD2
CDR3: CASSLSLRGRETQYF
DNA: TGTGCCAGCAGCTTAAGCTTGCGGGGGAGAGAGACCCAGTACTTC

V: TRBV29-1
size: -
J: TRBJ2-1
D: TRBD1
CDR3: CSVGGGRGTNEQFF
DNA: TGCAGCGTTGGTGGGGGCAGGGGGACCAATGAGCAGTTCTTC

V: TRBV7-2
size: -
J: TRBJ2-7
D: TRBD2
CDR3: CASSLTGGANSYEQYF
DNA: TGTGCCAGCAGCTTAACCGGGGGGGCCAACTCCTACGAGCAGTACTTC

V: TRBV28
size: -
J: TRBJ2-4
D: TRBD1
CDR3: CASSLRDRQLKNIQYF
DNA: TGTGCCAGCAGTTTAAGGGACAGGCAGCTTAAAAACATTCAGTACTTC

V: TRBV5-6
size: -
J: TRBJ2-7
D: -
CDR3: CASSYTYEQYF
DNA: TGTGCCAGCAGCTATACCTACGAGCAGTACTTC

V: TRBV5-1
size: -
J: TRBJ2-1
D: TRBD2
CDR3: CASSPGGASGGMSYNEQFF
DNA: TGCGCCAGCAGCCCCGGGGGGGCTAGCGGGGGGATGTCCTACAATGAGCAGTTCTTC

V: TRBV7-9
size: -
J: TRBJ1-4
D: TRBD1
CDR3: CASSPYGTGRATNEKLFF
DNA: TGTGCCAGCAGCCCCTACGGGACAGGGAGAGCAACTAATGAAAAACTGTTTTTT

V: TRBV2
size: -
J: TRBJ2-7
D: -
CDR3: CASSRGPGYYEQYF
DNA: TGTGCCAGCAGTCGAGGACCGGGGTACTACGAGCAGTACTTC

V: TRBV19
size: -
J: TRBJ1-2
D: TRBD1
CDR3: CASSMERQGAPRGYTF
DNA: TGTGCCAGTAGTATGGAAAGACAGGGGGCACCTCGAGGCTACACCTTC

V: TRBV5-4
size: -
J: TRBJ1-3
D: -
CDR3: CASSWGGSGNTIYF
DNA: TGTGCCAGCAGCTGGGGGGGATCTGGAAACACCATATATTTT

V: TRBV9
size: -
J: TRBJ1-2
D: TRBD1
CDR3: CASSVEGTGRYGYTF
DNA: TGTGCCAGCAGCGTAGAAGGGACAGGGAGGTATGGCTACACCTTC

V: TRBV6-5
size: few
J: TRBJ1-6
D: -
CDR3: CASLEVGPGLSPLHF
DNA: TGTGCCAGTCTCGAGGTGGGGCCGGGCCTTTCACCCCTCCACTTT

V: TRBV30
size: -
J: TRBJ1-3
D: -
CDR3: CAWSGGLGSSGNTIYF
DNA: TGTGCCTGGAGTGGAGGGTTGGGGAGCTCTGGAAACACCATATATTTT

V: TRBV2
size: once
J: TRBJ1-2
D: TRBD1
CDR3: CASSLDRADYGYTF
DNA: TGTGCCAGCAGTCTGGACAGGGCTGACTATGGCTACACCTTC

V: TRBV6-6
size: -
J: TRBJ2-1
D: -
CDR3: CASSYVGGNEQFF
DNA: TGTGCCAGCAGTTACGTTGGGGGGAATGAGCAGTTCTTC

V: TRBV6-5
size: -
J: TRBJ1-5
D: -
CDR3: CASSRGSNQPQHF
DNA: TGTGCCAGTTCCAGGGGAAGCAATCAGCCCCAGCATTTT

V: TRBV5-4
size: -
J: TRBJ1-1
D: -
CDR3: CASTPGGAGFTEAFF
DNA: TGTGCCAGCACCCCGGGTGGGGCAGGGTTCACTGAAGCTTTCTTT

V: TRBV7-2
size: -
J: TRBJ2-3
D: TRBD2
CDR3: CASSPGTSLITDTQYF
DNA: TGTGCCAGCAGCCCCGGGACTAGTTTAATCACAGATACGCAGTATTTT

V: TRBV5-5
size: -
J: TRBJ2-1
D: TRBD2
CDR3: CASSPTSGGGFYNEQFF
DNA: TGTGCCAGCAGCCCCACTAGCGGGGGTGGATTCTACAATGAGCAGTTCTTC

V: TRBV5-4
size: -
J: TRBJ1-1
D: -
CDR3: CASSSEPTSTEAFF
DNA: TGTGCCAGCAGCTCGGAACCGACTTCAACTGAAGCTTTCTTT

V: TRBV6-2/TRBV6-3
size: -
J: TRBJ2-5
D: -
CDR3: CASSYSWAETQYF
DNA: TGTGCCAGCAGTTACTCGTGGGCAGAGACCCAGTACTTC

V: TRBV19
size: once
J: TRBJ1-4
D: TRBD1
CDR3: CASRDRGQDEKLFF
DNA: TGTGCCAGCCGAGACAGGGGGCAAGATGAAAAACTGTTTTTT

V: TRBV6-2/TRBV6-3
size: -
J: TRBJ1-5
D: TRBD1
CDR3: CASSYEGAGQPQHF
DNA: TGTGCCAGCAGTTACGAGGGGGCGGGGCAGCCCCAGCATTTT

V: TRBV27
size: -
J: TRBJ1-6
D: -
CDR3: CASSLSPSQGGNSPLHF
DNA: TGTGCCAGCAGTTTATCGCCCTCGCAGGGTGGGAATTCACCCCTCCACTTT

V: TRBV4-1
size: -
J: TRBJ1-6
D: -
CDR3: CASSLGPNSPLHF
DNA: TGCGCCAGCAGCCTCGGTCCCAATTCACCCCTCCACTTT

V: TRBV7-2
size: -
J: TRBJ1-5
D: TRBD1
CDR3: CASSSQGGDNQPQHF
DNA: TGTGCCAGCAGCTCACAGGGGGGAGACAATCAGCCCCAGCATTTT

V: TRBV19
size: once
J: TRBJ2-3
D: -
CDR3: CASGTLGGSTDTQYF
DNA: TGTGCCAGTGGGACCCTAGGAGGGAGCACAGATACGCAGTATTTT

V: TRBV6-5
size: -
J: TRBJ2-1
D: -
CDR3: CASRLELNEQFF
DNA: TGTGCCAGCAGACTAGAGTTGAATGAGCAGTTCTTC

V: TRBV5-1
size: once
J: TRBJ1-3
D: -
CDR3: CASSLTGTSGNTIYF
DNA: TGCGCCAGCAGCCTTACCGGGACTTCTGGAAACACCATATATTTT

V: TRBV6-5
size: -
J: TRBJ2-3
D: TRBD2
CDR3: CASSYSASGGTDTQYF
DNA: TGTGCCAGCAGTTACTCGGCTAGCGGTGGCACAGATACGCAGTATTTT

V: TRBV9
size: -
J: TRBJ1-2
D: -
CDR3: CASSGPGSYGGYTF
DNA: TGTGCCAGCAGCGGACCAGGGTCTTACGGTGGCTACACCTTC

V: TRBV14
size: -
J: TRBJ2-7
D: -
CDR3: CASSHQGNEQYF
DNA: TGTGCCAGCAGCCATCAGGGAAACGAGCAGTACTTC

V: TRBV4-1
size: -
J: TRBJ2-7
D: TRBD1
CDR3: CASSPAASGGSYEQYF
DNA: TGCGCCAGCAGCCCAGCGGCCTCAGGGGGCTCGTACGAGCAGTACTTC

V: TRBV11-3
size: -
J: TRBJ2-1
D: TRBD1
CDR3: CASSAGTGSYNEQFF
DNA: TGTGCCAGCAGCGCCGGGACAGGGTCCTACAATGAGCAGTTCTTC

V: TRBV6-5
size: -
J: TRBJ1-1
D: -
CDR3: CASSYSNSGGTEAFF
DNA: TGTGCCAGCAGTTACTCGAACTCGGGGGGCACTGAAGCTTTCTTT

V: TRBV6-5
size: -
J: TRBJ1-2
D: TRBD1
CDR3: CASRTGGGQYYGYTF
DNA: TGTGCCAGCAGGACAGGGGGCGGGCAGTACTATGGCTACACCTTC